The clone carrying this T cell receptor beta chain was seen only a few times. Antigen specificity is unknown. TCRdb redid the calling of the RT-PCR reads with MiXCR, one entry per CDR3 protein. The data contain 450,000 to 600,000 distinct CDR3 sequences, approximately 6.9% of them singletons. The data are from a study of response to subunit inactivated influenza vaccine. General observations from the study: The study's authors posited that every seasonal influenza vaccination enlists few new T cells.

The specimen was PBMCs from blood, collected roughly 24 months after vaccination. This TCR derives from a man between 50 and 69 years old who received an inactivated influenza vaccine.

CDR3 DNA: TGTGCCAGCAGTGATTACAGACCATCGCAAGAGACCCAGTACTTC. This translates into CASSDYRPSQETQYF. V usage is TRBV2 and J usage is TRBJ2-5; D remains ambiguous. V lost 3 bases, J lost 2 bases, and 13 bases lay in between. The CDR3 covers 15 residues. Per the germline V gene, CDR1 is SNHLY and CDR2 is FYNNEI.